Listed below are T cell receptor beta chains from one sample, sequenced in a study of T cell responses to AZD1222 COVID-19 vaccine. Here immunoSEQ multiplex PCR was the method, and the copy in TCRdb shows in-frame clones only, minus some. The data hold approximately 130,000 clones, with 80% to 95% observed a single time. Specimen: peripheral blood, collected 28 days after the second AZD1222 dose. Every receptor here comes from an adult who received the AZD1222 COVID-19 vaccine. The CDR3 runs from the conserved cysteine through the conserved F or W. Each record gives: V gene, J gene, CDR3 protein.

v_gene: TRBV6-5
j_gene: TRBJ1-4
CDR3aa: CASSYSNTGKGEKLFF

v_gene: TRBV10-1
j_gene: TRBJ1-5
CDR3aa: CASRDRQNNSNQPQHF

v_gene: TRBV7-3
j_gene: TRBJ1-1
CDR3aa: CASSPGQGRAEAFF

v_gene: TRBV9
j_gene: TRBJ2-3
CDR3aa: CASSVQGANTDTQYF

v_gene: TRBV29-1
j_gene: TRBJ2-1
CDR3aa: CSVARASGDEQFF

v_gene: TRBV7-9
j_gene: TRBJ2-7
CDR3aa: CASVRTGPGEQYF

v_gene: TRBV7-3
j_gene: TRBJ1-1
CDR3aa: CASSLSRQGGNAFF

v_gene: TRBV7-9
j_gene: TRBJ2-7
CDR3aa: CASSQGGGVSSYEQYF

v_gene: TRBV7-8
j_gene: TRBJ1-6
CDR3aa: CASSTRVSNSPLHF

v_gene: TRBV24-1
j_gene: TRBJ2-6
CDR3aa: CATSRGSGANVLTF

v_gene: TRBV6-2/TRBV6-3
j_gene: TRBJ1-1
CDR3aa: CASSAQGAGGGIF

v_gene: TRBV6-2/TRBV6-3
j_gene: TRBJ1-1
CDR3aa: CASSSDRAPEAFF

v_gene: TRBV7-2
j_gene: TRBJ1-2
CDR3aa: CASSPYRVAYGYTF

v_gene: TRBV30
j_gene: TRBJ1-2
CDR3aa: CAWSVEVRYGYTF

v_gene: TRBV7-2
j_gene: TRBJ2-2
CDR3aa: CASSLLRANTGELFF

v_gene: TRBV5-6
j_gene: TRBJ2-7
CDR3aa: CASRASGSLYEQYF

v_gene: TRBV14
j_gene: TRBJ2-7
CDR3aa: CASSQASGWTSYEQYF

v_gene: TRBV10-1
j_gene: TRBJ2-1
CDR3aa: CASSESAGGHNEQFF

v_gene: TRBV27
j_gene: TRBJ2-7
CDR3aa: CASSLHGQGANEQYF

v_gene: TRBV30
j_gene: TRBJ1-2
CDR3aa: CALGQPYNYGYTF

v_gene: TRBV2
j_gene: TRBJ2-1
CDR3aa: CASSVGKVEQFF

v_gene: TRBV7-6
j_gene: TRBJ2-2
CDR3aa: CASSLKGGNTGELFF

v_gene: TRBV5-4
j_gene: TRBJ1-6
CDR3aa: CASSFRPLALANSPLHF

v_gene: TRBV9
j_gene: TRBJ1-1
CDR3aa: CASSAGHLNTEAFF

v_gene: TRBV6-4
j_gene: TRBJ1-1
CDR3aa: CASRDTGTEAFF

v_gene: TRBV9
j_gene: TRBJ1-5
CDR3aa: CASSPTGQSHQPQHF

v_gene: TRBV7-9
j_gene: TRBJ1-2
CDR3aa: CASSIYGTGANYGYTF

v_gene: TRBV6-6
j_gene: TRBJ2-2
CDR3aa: CASRSGENTGELFF

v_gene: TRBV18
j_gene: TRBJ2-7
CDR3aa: CASSPPDFYSYEQYF

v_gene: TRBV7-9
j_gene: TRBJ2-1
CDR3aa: CASRPGTGVNEQFF

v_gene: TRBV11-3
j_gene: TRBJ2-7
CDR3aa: CASSLRDRGDEQYF

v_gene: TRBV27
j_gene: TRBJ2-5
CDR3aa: CASSSYYGTQETQYF

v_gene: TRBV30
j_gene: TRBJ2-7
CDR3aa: CAWRRGRGEQYF

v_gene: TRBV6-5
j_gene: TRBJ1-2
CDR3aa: CASSSRTGGNGYTF

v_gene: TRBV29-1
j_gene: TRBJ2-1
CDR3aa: CSGGTRNEQFF

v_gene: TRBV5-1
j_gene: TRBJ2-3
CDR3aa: CASSNKDTQYF

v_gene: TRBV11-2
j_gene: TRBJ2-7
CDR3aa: CASSSGVYLYEQYF

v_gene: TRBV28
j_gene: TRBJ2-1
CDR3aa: CASNAAGVLYNEQFF

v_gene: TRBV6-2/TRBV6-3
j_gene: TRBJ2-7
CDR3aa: CASSKGHNTYEQYF

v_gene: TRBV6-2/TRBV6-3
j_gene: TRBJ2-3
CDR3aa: CASSYAASGATDTQYF

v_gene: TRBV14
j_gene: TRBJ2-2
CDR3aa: CASSQGYRMNTGELFF

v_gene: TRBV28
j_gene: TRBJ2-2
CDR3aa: CASRESGVRGELFF

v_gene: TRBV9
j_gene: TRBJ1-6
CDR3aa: CASSVATGGVSPLHF

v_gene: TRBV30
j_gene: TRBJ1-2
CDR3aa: CAWSVGGGYTF

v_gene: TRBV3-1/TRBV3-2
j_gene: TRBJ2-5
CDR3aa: CASSRRQQETQYF

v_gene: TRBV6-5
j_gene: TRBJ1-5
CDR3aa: CASGGQGVHQPQHF

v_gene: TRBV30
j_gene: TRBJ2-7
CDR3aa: CAWRERGPYEQYF

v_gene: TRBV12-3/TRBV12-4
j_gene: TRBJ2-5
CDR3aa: CASSTRKETQYF

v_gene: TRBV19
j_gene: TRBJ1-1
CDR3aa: CASSTGQSNTEAFF

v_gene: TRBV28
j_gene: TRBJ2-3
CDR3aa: CASSSTGQGTDTQYF

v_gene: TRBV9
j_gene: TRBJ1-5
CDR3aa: CASSVGGGAGQPQHF

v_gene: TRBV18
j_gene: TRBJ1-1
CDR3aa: CASSEYRENTEAFF

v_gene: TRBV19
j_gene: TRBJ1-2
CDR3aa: CASSIDGYGSYTF

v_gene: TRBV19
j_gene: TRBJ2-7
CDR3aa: CASSETGDSSYEQYF

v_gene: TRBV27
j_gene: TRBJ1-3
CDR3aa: CASSPQQGLGNTIYF

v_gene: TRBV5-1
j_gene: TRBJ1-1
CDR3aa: CASSLDIRGTEAFF

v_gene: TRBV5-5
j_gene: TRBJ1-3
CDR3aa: CASSPHVWVRSGNTIYF

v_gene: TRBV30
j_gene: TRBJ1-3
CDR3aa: CAWKGGNTIYF

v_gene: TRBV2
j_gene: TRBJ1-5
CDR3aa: CASSGQGGNQPQHF